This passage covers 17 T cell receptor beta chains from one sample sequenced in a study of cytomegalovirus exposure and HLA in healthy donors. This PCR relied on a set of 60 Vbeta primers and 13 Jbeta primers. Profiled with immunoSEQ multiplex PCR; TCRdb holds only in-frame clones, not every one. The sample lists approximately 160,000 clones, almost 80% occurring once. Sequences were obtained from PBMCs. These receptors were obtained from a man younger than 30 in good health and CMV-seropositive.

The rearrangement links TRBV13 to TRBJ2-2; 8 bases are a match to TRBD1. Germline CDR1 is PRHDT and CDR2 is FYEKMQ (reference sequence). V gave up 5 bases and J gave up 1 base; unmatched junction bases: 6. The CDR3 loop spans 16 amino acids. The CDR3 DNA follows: TGTGCCAGCAGCGACAGGGGCGAACTGAACACCGGGGAGCTGTTTTTT. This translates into CASSDRGELNTGELFF.

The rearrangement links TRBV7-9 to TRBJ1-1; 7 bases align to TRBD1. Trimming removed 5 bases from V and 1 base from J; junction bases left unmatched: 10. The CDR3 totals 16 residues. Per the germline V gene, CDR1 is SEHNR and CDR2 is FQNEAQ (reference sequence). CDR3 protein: CASSPNRGPQNTEAFF. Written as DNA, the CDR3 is TGTGCCAGCAGCCCAAACAGGGGCCCGCAGAACACTGAAGCTTTCTTT.

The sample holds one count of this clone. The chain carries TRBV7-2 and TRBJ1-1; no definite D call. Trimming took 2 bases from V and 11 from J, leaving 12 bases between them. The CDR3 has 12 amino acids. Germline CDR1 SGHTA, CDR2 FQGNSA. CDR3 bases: TGTGCCAGCAGCTTATTTCCAGGTCGGGCTTTCTTT. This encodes CASSLFPGRAFF.

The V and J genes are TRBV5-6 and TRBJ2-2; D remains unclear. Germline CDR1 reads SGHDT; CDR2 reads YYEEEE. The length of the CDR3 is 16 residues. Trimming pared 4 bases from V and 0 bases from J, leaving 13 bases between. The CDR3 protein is CASSPRQKANTGELFF. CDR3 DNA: TGTGCCAGCAGCCCTCGACAAAAAGCGAACACCGGGGAGCTGTTTTTT.

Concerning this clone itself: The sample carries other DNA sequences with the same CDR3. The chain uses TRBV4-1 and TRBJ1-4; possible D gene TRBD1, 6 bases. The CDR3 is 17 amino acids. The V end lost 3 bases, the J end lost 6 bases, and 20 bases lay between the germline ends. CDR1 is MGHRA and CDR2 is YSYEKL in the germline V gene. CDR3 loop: CASSHPRGGGRDEKLFF. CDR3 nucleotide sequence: TGCGCCAGCAGCCACCCCCGGGGCGGGGGGCGGGATGAAAAACTGTTTTTT.

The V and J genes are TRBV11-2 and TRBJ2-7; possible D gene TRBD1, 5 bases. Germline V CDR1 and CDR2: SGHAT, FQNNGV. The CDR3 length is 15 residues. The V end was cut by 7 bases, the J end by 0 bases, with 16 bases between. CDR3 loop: CASTLSETVSYEQYF. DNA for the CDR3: TGTGCCAGCACCTTGTCCGAGACAGTCTCCTACGAGCAGTACTTC.

CDR3 nucleotide sequence: TGTGCCAGCAGTCCCCCGGGAGAGGGCTACACCTTC. This sequence encodes CASSPPGEGYTF. The V call is TRBV6-1, the J call TRBJ1-2; D gene unclear. Looked up from germline, CDR1 is MNHNS and CDR2 is SASEGT. The CDR3 covers 12 residues. Trimming removed 5 bases at V and 8 bases at J, with 12 bases between.

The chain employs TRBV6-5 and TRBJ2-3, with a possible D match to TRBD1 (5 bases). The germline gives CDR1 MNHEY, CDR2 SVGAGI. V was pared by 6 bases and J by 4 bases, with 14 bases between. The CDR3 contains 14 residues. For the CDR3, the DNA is TGTGCCAGCAGCCCTGGATGGGGCTCAGATACGCAGTATTTT. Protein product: CASSPGWGSDTQYF.

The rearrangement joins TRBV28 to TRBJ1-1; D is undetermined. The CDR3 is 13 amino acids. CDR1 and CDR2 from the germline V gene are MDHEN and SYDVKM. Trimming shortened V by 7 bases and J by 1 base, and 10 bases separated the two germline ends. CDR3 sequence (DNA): TGTGCCAGCAAATTAACGGGGAACACTGAAGCTTTCTTT. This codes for CASKLTGNTEAFF.

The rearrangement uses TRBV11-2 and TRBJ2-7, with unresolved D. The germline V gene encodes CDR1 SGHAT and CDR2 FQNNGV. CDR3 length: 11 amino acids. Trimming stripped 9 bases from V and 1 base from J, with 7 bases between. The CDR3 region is CASTSSYEQYF. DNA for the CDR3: TGTGCCAGTACATCATCCTACGAGCAGTACTTC.

The CDR3 protein is CASSPSPGQTWDTIYF. The CDR3 region has the DNA TGTGCCAGCAGTCCCTCTCCAGGACAGACGTGGGACACCATATATTTT. V is TRBV27 and J is TRBJ1-3, with a possible D match to TRBD1 (6 bases). Germline CDR1 MNHEY, CDR2 SMNVEV (reference sequence). Trimming left V 5 bases short and J 8 bases short, with 22 bases between. The CDR3 has 16 amino acids.

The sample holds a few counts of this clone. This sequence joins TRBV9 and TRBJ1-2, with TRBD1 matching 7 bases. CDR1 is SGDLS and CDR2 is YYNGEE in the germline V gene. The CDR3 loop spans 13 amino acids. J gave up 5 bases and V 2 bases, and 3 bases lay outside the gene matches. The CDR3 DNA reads TGTGCCAGCAGCGTGACAGGGATGTATGGCTACACCTTC. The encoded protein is CASSVTGMYGYTF.

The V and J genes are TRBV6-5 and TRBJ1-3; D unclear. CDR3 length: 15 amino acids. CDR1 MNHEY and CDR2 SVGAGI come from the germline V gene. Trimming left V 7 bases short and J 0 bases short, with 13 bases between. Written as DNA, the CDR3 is TGTGCCAGCAAAGCGGAAACCCTCTCTGGAAACACCATATATTTT. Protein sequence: CASKAETLSGNTIYF.

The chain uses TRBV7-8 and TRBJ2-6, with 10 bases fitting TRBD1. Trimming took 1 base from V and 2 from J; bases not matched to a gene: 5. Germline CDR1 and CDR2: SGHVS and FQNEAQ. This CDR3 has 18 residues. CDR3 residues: CASSLVWDRGTGANVLTF. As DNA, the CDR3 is TGTGCCAGCAGCTTAGTGTGGGACAGGGGAACTGGGGCCAACGTCCTGACTTTC.

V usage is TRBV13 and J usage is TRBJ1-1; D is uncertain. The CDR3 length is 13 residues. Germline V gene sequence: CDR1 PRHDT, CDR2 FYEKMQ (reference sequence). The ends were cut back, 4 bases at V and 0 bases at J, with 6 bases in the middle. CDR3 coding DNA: TGTGCCAGCAGCTCGACTATGAACACTGAAGCTTTCTTT. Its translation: CASSSTMNTEAFF.

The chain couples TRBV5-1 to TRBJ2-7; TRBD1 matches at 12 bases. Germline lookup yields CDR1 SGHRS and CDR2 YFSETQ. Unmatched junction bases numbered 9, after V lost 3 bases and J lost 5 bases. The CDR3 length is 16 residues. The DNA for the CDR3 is TGCGCCAGCAGCTGGGTACCGGGACAGGGGGCCAACGAGCAGTACTTC. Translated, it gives CASSWVPGQGANEQYF.

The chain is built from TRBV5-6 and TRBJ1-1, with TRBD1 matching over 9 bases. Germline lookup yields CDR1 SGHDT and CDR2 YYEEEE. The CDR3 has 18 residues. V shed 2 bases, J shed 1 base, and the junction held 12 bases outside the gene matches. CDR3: CASSFYRDRARWNTEAFF. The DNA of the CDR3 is TGTGCCAGCAGCTTTTACCGGGACAGGGCTAGGTGGAACACTGAAGCTTTCTTT.